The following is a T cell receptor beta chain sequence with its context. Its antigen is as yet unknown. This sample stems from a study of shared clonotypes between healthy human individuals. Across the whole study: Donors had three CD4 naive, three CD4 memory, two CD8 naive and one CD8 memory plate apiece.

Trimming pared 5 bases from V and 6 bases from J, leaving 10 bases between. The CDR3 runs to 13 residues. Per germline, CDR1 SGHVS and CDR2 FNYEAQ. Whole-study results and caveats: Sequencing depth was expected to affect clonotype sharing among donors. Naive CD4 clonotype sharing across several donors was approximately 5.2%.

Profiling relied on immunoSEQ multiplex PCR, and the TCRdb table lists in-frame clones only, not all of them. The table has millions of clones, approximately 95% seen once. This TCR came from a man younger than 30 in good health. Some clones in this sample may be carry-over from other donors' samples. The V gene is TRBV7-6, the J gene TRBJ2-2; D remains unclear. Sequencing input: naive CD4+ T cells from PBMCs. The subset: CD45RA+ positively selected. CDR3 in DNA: TGTGCCAGCAGCCCCCAGGTCCCCGGGGAGCTGTTTTTT. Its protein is CASSPQVPGELFF.